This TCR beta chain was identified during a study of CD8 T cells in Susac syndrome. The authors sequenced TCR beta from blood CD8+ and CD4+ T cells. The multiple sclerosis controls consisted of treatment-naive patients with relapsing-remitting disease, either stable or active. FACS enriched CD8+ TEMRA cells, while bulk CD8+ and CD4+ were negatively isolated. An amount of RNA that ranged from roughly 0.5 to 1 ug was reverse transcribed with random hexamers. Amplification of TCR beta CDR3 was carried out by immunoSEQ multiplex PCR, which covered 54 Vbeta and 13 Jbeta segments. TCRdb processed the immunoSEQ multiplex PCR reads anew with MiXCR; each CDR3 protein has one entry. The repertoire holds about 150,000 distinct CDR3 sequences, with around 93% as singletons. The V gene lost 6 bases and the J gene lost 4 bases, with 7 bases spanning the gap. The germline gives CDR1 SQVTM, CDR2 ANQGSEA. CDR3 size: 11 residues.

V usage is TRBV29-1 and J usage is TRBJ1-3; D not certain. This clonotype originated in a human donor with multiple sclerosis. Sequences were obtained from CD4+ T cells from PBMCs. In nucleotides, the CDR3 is TGCAGCGTGCGACTAGGAAACACCATATATTTT. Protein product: CSVRLGNTIYF.